The rows below give T cell receptor beta chains drawn from one sample of a study of blood T cell repertoires in COVID-19. The protocol was immunoSEQ multiplex PCR, while the TCRdb copy is restricted to in-frame clones and leaves out a portion. Of a few hundred thousand clones listed, around 87% are singletons. The sample taken for sequencing was peripheral blood. The receptors shown here come from a man between 60 and 75 years old with acute or convalescent COVID-19. Each CDR3 is given with its conserved first and last residue. A D gene is named only where the DNA matches it firmly. Clone size is stated in some rows and not others, as once, few, many or a class when expanded.

TRBV7-2,TRBJ2-7,-,-,CASSPAALSYEQYF,TGTGCCAGCAGCCCGGCGGCCCTATCCTACGAGCAGTACTTC
TRBV9,TRBJ2-7,TRBD2,-,CASSVGFGGTYEQYF,TGTGCCAGCAGCGTAGGTTTCGGGGGGACCTACGAGCAGTACTTC
TRBV5-6,TRBJ2-2,TRBD1,-,CASSPGTVGSTGELFF,TGTGCCAGCAGCCCGGGGACAGTAGGTAGCACCGGGGAGCTGTTTTTT
TRBV13,TRBJ2-1,-,-,CASSLGDGNEQFF,TGTGCCAGCAGCTTAGGCGACGGGAATGAGCAGTTCTTC
TRBV6-6,TRBJ2-7,TRBD1,-,CASSTMGQSYEQYF,TGTGCCAGCAGTACCATGGGACAGTCCTACGAGCAGTACTTC
TRBV20-1,TRBJ1-6,-,-,CSASSGWNSPLHF,TGCAGTGCTAGTTCGGGTTGGAATTCACCCCTCCACTTT
TRBV4-3,TRBJ1-2,-,-,CASSQGGFTGYGYTF,TGCGCCAGCAGCCAAGGAGGTTTCACCGGCTATGGCTACACCTTC
TRBV4-2,TRBJ1-6,-,-,CASSQDPGVGSPLHF,TGTGCCAGCAGCCAAGATCCGGGGGTGGGGTCACCCCTCCACTTT
TRBV19,TRBJ2-4,-,-,CASSRQAPGNIQYF,TGTGCCAGTAGCAGACAGGCCCCGGGAAACATTCAGTACTTC
TRBV6-2/TRBV6-3,TRBJ2-7,-,-,CASSSQGYEQYF,TGTGCCAGCAGTTCCCAGGGCTACGAGCAGTACTTC
TRBV28,TRBJ2-7,-,-,CASSLGLVSSYEQYF,TGTGCCAGCAGTTTAGGTCTGGTCAGCTCCTACGAGCAGTACTTC
TRBV15,TRBJ2-6,-,-,CATSRDEMSGWAGANVLTF,TGTGCCACCAGCAGAGATGAGATGTCAGGCTGGGCTGGGGCCAACGTCCTGACTTTC
TRBV5-1,TRBJ1-2,-,-,CASSFVAGRLLSTGGYTF,TGCGCCAGCAGCTTCGTGGCAGGGCGTTTACTCAGCACTGGTGGCTACACCTTC
TRBV6-1,TRBJ1-2,-,-,CASSEPGGGAKGYTF,TGTGCCAGCAGTGAACCGGGGGGGGGCGCAAAGGGCTACACCTTC
TRBV19,TRBJ1-6,TRBD1,-,CASRTGDSPLHF,TGTGCCAGTAGGACAGGGGACTCACCCCTCCACTTT
TRBV5-1,TRBJ1-2,-,-,CASSFPQEGGYTF,TGCGCCAGCAGCTTCCCCCAGGAGGGCGGCTACACCTTC
TRBV6-2/TRBV6-3,TRBJ1-1,-,once,CASSYEGVVTEAFF,TGTGCCAGCAGTTACGAGGGGGTAGTCACTGAAGCTTTCTTT
TRBV2,TRBJ2-7,-,-,CASSELAAGGHEQYF,TGTGCCAGCAGTGAACTGGCCGCTGGAGGACACGAGCAGTACTTC
TRBV6-1,TRBJ1-6,TRBD1,-,CASSGIDRVWNSPLHF,TGTGCCAGCAGTGGGATAGACAGGGTGTGGAACTCACCCCTCCACTTT
TRBV5-1,TRBJ1-2,-,-,CASSQTGDNYGYTF,TGCGCCAGCAGCCAGACAGGAGATAACTATGGCTACACCTTC